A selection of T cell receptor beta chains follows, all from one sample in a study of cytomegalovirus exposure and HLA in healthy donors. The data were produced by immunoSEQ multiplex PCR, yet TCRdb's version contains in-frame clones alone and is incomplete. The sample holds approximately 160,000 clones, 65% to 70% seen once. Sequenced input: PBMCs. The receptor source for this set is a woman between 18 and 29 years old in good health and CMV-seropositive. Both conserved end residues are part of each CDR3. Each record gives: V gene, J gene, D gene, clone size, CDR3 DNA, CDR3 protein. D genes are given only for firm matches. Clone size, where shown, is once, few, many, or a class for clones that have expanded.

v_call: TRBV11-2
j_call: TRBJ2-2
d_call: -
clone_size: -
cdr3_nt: TGTGCCAGCAGCTTAGAATCCAACGGGGAGCTGTTTTTT
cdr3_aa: CASSLESNGELFF

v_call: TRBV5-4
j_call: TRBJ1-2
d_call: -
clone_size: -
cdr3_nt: TGTGCCAGCAGCTTGACAGGGAGTCGAGGCTACACCTTC
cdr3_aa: CASSLTGSRGYTF

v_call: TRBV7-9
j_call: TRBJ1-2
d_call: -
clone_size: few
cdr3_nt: TGTGCCAGCAGCTCGACAGGCGCTAACTATGGCTACACCTTC
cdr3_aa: CASSSTGANYGYTF

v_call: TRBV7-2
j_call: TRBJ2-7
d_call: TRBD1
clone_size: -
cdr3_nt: TGTGCCAGCAGCCAGCAAGGGGGCACTTACGAGCAGTACTTC
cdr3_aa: CASSQQGGTYEQYF

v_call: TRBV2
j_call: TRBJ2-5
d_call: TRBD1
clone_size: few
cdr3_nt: TGTGCCAGCAGGAGGATCGGGACAGGTCAAGAGACCCAGTACTTC
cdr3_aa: CASRRIGTGQETQYF

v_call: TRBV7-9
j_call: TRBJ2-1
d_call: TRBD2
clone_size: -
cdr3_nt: TGTGCCAGCAGCTACGGGACTAGCGGCCCCAATGAGCAGTTCTTC
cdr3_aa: CASSYGTSGPNEQFF

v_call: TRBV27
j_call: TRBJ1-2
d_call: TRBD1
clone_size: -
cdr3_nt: TGTGCCAGCAGTTTTTCAGGGGGGAGCGGCTACACCTTC
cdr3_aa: CASSFSGGSGYTF

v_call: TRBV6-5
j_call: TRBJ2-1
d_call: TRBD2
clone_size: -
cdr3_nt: TGTGCCAGCAGTTACTCGACTAGCGCCTCGGGTGAGCAGTTCTTC
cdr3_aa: CASSYSTSASGEQFF

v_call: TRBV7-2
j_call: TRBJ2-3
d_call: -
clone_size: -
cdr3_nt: TGTGCCAGCAGCTTAGTTTTTCGCGGGGATACGCAGTATTTT
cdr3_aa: CASSLVFRGDTQYF

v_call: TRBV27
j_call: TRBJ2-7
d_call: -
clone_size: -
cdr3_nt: TGTGCCAGCAGTTTACGAGGGGGCGAGCAGTACTTC
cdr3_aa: CASSLRGGEQYF

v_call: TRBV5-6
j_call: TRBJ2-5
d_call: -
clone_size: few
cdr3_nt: TGTGCCAGCAGCTGGGACTCAGAGACCCAGTACTTC
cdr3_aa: CASSWDSETQYF

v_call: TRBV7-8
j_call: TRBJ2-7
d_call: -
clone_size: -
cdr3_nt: TGTGCCAGCAGCTTATACGGTATTCGGTACGAGCAGTACTTC
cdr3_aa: CASSLYGIRYEQYF

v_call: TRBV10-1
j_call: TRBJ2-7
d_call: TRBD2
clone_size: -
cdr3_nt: TGCGCCAGCAGTGAAAGGACTAGCGGCTACGAGCAGTACTTC
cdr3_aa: CASSERTSGYEQYF

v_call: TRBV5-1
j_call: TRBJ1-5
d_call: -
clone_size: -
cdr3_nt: TGCGCCAGCAGCTTGGCCGAGGGATTTCCCCAGCATTTT
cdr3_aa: CASSLAEGFPQHF

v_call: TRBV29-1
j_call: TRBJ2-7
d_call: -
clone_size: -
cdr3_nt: TGCAGCGCCGGGGTCGGCTACGAGCAGTACTTC
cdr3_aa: CSAGVGYEQYF

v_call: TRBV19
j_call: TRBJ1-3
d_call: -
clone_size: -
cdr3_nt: TGTGCCAGTATGGACAGCGGCTCTGGAAACACCATATATTTT
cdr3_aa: CASMDSGSGNTIYF

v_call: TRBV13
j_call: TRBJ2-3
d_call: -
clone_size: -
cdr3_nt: TGTGCCAGCAGCTCTTCAACCGGGACTGGAGCAGATACGCAGTATTTT
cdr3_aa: CASSSSTGTGADTQYF

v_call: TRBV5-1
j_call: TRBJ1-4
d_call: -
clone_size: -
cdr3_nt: TGCGCCAGCAGCTTGGAGCCAACCGCACTCAGCGCAACTAATGAAAAACTGTTTTTT
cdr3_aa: CASSLEPTALSATNEKLFF

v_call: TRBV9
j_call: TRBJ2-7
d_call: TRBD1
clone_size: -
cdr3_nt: TGTGCCAGCAGCGTTACCGCCGGGACAGCACATTACGAGCAGTACTTC
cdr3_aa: CASSVTAGTAHYEQYF

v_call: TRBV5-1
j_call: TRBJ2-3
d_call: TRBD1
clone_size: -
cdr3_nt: TGCGCCAGCAGCTCCCTGTGGCTTTCCCAGGGGGCTGTGTCAGATACGCAGTATTTT
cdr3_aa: CASSSLWLSQGAVSDTQYF

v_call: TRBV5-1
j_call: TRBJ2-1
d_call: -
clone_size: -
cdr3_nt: TGCGCCAGCAGCTTGATGCCTAGCGCTCGGTCCTACAATGAGCAGTTCTTC
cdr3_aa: CASSLMPSARSYNEQFF

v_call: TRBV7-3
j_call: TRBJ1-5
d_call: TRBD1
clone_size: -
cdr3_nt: TGTGCCAGCAGCTTAACTGGGACAGGGGGCGAGCCCCAGCATTTT
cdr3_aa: CASSLTGTGGEPQHF

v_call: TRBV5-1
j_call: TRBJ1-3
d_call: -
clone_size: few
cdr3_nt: TGCGCCAGCTATAATGGACAGCAAAACTCTGGAAACACCATATATTTT
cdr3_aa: CASYNGQQNSGNTIYF

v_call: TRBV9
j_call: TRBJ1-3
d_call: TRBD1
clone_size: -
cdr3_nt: TGTGCCAGCAGCGTAGCGGGACAGGGCTATGCTGGAAACACCATATATTTT
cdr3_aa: CASSVAGQGYAGNTIYF

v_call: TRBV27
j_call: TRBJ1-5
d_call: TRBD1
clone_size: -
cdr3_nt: TGTGCCAGCAGTTTAACGACAGGGACCCGAGGTCAGCCCCAGCATTTT
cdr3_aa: CASSLTTGTRGQPQHF

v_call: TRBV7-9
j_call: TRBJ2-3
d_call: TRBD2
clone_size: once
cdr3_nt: TGTGCCAGCAGCTTAATGTCTAGCGGGGGTAATACGCAGTATTTT
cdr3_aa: CASSLMSSGGNTQYF

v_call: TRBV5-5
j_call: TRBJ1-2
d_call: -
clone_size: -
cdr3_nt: TGTGCCAGCAGCCCTCAGACAGGTGGGGCGGTTTATGGCTACACCTTC
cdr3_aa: CASSPQTGGAVYGYTF

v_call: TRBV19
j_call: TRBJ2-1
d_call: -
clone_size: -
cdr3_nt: TGTGCCAGTAGTTATCCTGGGAGTCTCTCCTACAATGAGCAGTTCTTC
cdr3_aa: CASSYPGSLSYNEQFF

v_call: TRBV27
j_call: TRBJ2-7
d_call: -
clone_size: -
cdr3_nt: TGTGCCAGCAGTTTCGCAGGGTCCTACGAGCAGTACTTC
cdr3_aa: CASSFAGSYEQYF

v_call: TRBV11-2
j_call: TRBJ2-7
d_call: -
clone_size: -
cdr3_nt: TGTGCCGGCAGCTATCTCTCAGGGTACTACGAGCAGTACTTC
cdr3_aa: CAGSYLSGYYEQYF

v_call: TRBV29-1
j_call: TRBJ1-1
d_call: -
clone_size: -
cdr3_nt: TGCAGCGTTGTAGGGGGTAGGAACACTGAAGCTTTCTTT
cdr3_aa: CSVVGGRNTEAFF

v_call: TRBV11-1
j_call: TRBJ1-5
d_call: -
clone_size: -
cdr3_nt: TGTGCCAGCAGCCCCAATACTAATACTCAGCCCCAGCATTTT
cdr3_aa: CASSPNTNTQPQHF